The source of this T cell receptor (beta chain) is a study of identical twins. This CDR3 has 13 amino acids. The germline V and J ends were trimmed by 1 base and 1 base, with 7 bases remaining between them. Germline lookup yields CDR1 DFQATT and CDR2 SNEGSKA (reference sequence). TCRdb independently ran MiXCR on the 5' RACE reads; one entry per CDR3 protein. The table lists 300,000 to 400,000 distinct CDR3 sequences, approximately 8.7% of them singletons. On this clonotype: Its cognate antigen is unknown.

Everyone who gave samples was a healthy Caucasian. Study-level findings and limits: Modelling approaches yielded underestimates of out-of-frame TCR alpha sharing between monozygotic twins. Out-of-frame alpha sequences common to twins exhibited a surplus of low generation probability. Beta out-of-frame twin sharing showed a weaker excess.

The chain is built from TRBV20-1 and TRBJ1-1; D gene unclear. This clonotype was sampled from a woman in her forties or fifties in good health. Sequencing used naive T cells sorted from blood. The CDR3 here is CSARVLPNTEAFF. The DNA for the CDR3 is TGCAGTGCTAGAGTCTTACCGAACACTGAAGCTTTCTTT.